Reported below is one T cell receptor (beta chain). There were TCR beta CDR3 regions amplified from RNA transcripts. A first-round RT-PCR of the TCR CDR3 used the HTBI primer set. MiXCR, applied by TCRdb to the multiplex PCR reads, yields one record per CDR3 protein. The sample contains about 720,000 distinct CDR3 sequences, roughly a sixth of which appear only once. Germline CDR1 reads SQVTM; CDR2 reads ANQGSEA. Trimming removed 2 bases at V and 5 bases at J, with 12 bases between. The CDR3 totals 13 residues. These data belong to a study of T cells in Graves' hyperthyroidism and ophthalmopathy. This clonotype was sampled from a woman between 50 and 59 years old with Graves' hyperthyroidism that later progressed to Graves' ophthalmopathy. The source material was blood. This rearrangement joins TRBV29-1 to TRBJ1-1; D is perhaps TRBD1 (6 bases). CDR3 DNA: TGCAGCGTTGAAAGGGGGTCTGGGACTGAAGCTTTCTTT. As protein: CSVERGSGTEAFF.